These T cell receptor beta chains were read from a single sample in a study of T cell responses to AZD1222 COVID-19 vaccine. Generated by immunoSEQ multiplex PCR, the TCRdb table keeps only in-frame clones and is missing some. The data contain more than 90,000 clones, around nine tenths of them singletons. The input for sequencing was peripheral blood, taken on day 0 of AZD1222 vaccination. The receptors here all came from an adult in good health. Each CDR3 is given with its conserved first and last residue. The D gene is left open where the match is weak. Size is omitted from some rows. Given values are once, few, many or a class for expanded clones.

D gene: TRBD1
clone size: NA
J gene: TRBJ1-5
V gene: TRBV2
CDR3 DNA: TGTGCCAGCAGGGGACAGGGGAGCAGCAATCAGCCCCAGCATTTT
CDR3 protein: CASRGQGSSNQPQHF

D gene: TRBD1
clone size: NA
J gene: TRBJ2-1
V gene: TRBV5-4
CDR3 DNA: TGTGCCAGCAGCCCGCCCGGGACAGGGCGGTACAATGAGCAGTTCTTC
CDR3 protein: CASSPPGTGRYNEQFF

D gene: NA
clone size: NA
J gene: TRBJ2-7
V gene: TRBV5-1
CDR3 DNA: TGCGCCAGCAGCCCCCACGGGGCTCGCTACCTGGGCGAGCAGTACTTC
CDR3 protein: CASSPHGARYLGEQYF

D gene: NA
clone size: once
J gene: TRBJ2-1
V gene: TRBV25-1
CDR3 DNA: TGTGCCAGCAGTCCAAGGGGGGGCCCACTCAATGAGCAGTTCTTC
CDR3 protein: CASSPRGGPLNEQFF

D gene: TRBD1
clone size: NA
J gene: TRBJ2-1
V gene: TRBV10-3
CDR3 DNA: TGTGCCGCCTCCCCGGGACAGGGGGACAATGAGCAGTTCTTC
CDR3 protein: CAASPGQGDNEQFF

D gene: NA
clone size: NA
J gene: TRBJ2-1
V gene: TRBV29-1
CDR3 DNA: TGCAGCGTTGTGGGCTCCCCTACCACCTACAATGAGCAGTTCTTC
CDR3 protein: CSVVGSPTTYNEQFF

D gene: NA
clone size: once
J gene: TRBJ1-1
V gene: TRBV3-1/TRBV3-2
CDR3 DNA: TGTGCCAGCAGCCAAGATGCGGTAGTCATGAACACTGAAGCTTTCTTT
CDR3 protein: CASSQDAVVMNTEAFF

D gene: NA
clone size: NA
J gene: TRBJ2-3
V gene: TRBV5-3
CDR3 DNA: TGTGCCAGAAGCGAAACTAGAAACACAGATACGCAGTATTTT
CDR3 protein: CARSETRNTDTQYF

D gene: TRBD1
clone size: once
J gene: TRBJ1-2
V gene: TRBV28
CDR3 DNA: TGTGCCAGCAGTTTATCCTCCGGGACAGTGATTAACTATGGCTACACCTTC
CDR3 protein: CASSLSSGTVINYGYTF

D gene: TRBD1
clone size: NA
J gene: TRBJ1-2
V gene: TRBV6-5
CDR3 DNA: TGTGCCAGCAGACAGGGGGTTCGTGGCTACACCTTC
CDR3 protein: CASRQGVRGYTF

D gene: NA
clone size: NA
J gene: TRBJ1-1
V gene: TRBV7-9
CDR3 DNA: TGTGCCAGCAGCTTCCCGGCCGGGGGGAGTGAAGCTTTCTTT
CDR3 protein: CASSFPAGGSEAFF

D gene: NA
clone size: NA
J gene: TRBJ2-2
V gene: TRBV12-3/TRBV12-4
CDR3 DNA: TGTGCCAGCAGTTTCCGGACTCCCGGGGAGCTGTTTTTT
CDR3 protein: CASSFRTPGELFF

D gene: NA
clone size: NA
J gene: TRBJ1-2
V gene: TRBV28
CDR3 DNA: TGTGCCAGCACCCGTATACCCTACTACACCTTC
CDR3 protein: CASTRIPYYTF

D gene: NA
clone size: NA
J gene: TRBJ1-5
V gene: TRBV2
CDR3 DNA: TGTGCCAGCAAACAGGGAGAAAATCAGCCCCAGCATTTT
CDR3 protein: CASKQGENQPQHF

D gene: NA
clone size: NA
J gene: TRBJ1-5
V gene: TRBV7-2
CDR3 DNA: TGTGCCAGCAGCGACCCCGGGGAGTATAGCAATCAGCCCCAGCATTTT
CDR3 protein: CASSDPGEYSNQPQHF

D gene: NA
clone size: NA
J gene: TRBJ1-5
V gene: TRBV7-8
CDR3 DNA: TGTGCCAGCAGCTTAAGGATTACGGATCAGCCCCAGCATTTT
CDR3 protein: CASSLRITDQPQHF

D gene: TRBD1
clone size: NA
J gene: TRBJ2-1
V gene: TRBV3-1/TRBV3-2
CDR3 DNA: TGTGCCAGCACTGTGACAGGGAAATACAATGAGCAGTTCTTC
CDR3 protein: CASTVTGKYNEQFF

D gene: NA
clone size: NA
J gene: TRBJ2-7
V gene: TRBV25-1
CDR3 DNA: TGTGCCAGCAGTTTTGCCTACGAGCAGTACTTC
CDR3 protein: CASSFAYEQYF

D gene: NA
clone size: once
J gene: TRBJ1-3
V gene: TRBV6-5
CDR3 DNA: TGTGCCAGCAGTTACTTGGGGACCGGAAACACCATATATTTT
CDR3 protein: CASSYLGTGNTIYF

D gene: NA
clone size: few
J gene: TRBJ1-2
V gene: TRBV3-1/TRBV3-2
CDR3 DNA: TGTGCCAGCAGCCCGGCGGGGGCGAGAGGCTACACCTTC
CDR3 protein: CASSPAGARGYTF

D gene: NA
clone size: NA
J gene: TRBJ2-5
V gene: TRBV6-5
CDR3 DNA: TGTGCCAGCCCCCCACCCTGGGAGGAGACCCAGTACTTC
CDR3 protein: CASPPPWEETQYF

D gene: NA
clone size: NA
J gene: TRBJ1-6
V gene: TRBV7-2
CDR3 DNA: TGTGCCAGCAGCTTAGACACAGCTCCCCTCCACTTT
CDR3 protein: CASSLDTAPLHF

D gene: TRBD2
clone size: NA
J gene: TRBJ2-7
V gene: TRBV11-2
CDR3 DNA: TGTGCCAGCAGCCTCCGGACTAGCGGGGGGACTTACTTC
CDR3 protein: CASSLRTSGGTYF

D gene: NA
clone size: NA
J gene: TRBJ2-1
V gene: TRBV27
CDR3 DNA: TGTGCCAGCAGTTTAGAAGGGCTGAATGAGCAGTTCTTC
CDR3 protein: CASSLEGLNEQFF